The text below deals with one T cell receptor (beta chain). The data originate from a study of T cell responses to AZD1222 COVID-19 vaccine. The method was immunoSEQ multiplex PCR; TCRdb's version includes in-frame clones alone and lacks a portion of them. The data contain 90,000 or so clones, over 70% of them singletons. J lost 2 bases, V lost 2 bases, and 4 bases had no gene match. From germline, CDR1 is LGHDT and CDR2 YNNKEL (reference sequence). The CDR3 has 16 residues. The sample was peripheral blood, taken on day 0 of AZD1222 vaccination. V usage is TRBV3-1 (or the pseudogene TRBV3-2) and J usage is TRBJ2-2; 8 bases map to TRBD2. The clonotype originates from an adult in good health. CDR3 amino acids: CASSQFSGTNTGELFF. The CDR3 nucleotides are TGTGCCAGCAGCCAATTTAGCGGGACAAACACCGGGGAGCTGTTTTTT.